Sequencing of this T cell receptor beta chain was carried out in a study of response to subunit inactivated influenza vaccine. Study-level results: Authors proposed each seasonal influenza vaccination draws in few new T cells.

This clonotype has just a few counts. The antigen is not known. CDR1 and CDR2 from the germline V gene are SQVTM and ANQGSEA. This CDR3 spans 14 amino acids. Trimming removed 1 base from V and 0 bases from J, with 9 bases in between. MiXCR, applied by TCRdb to the RT-PCR reads, yields one record per CDR3 protein. The sample has 650,000 or so distinct CDR3 sequences; about 15% are singletons. This chain joins TRBV29-1 and TRBJ1-1; no clear D. This TCR came from a man in his fifties who received an inactivated influenza vaccine. This sample comprised PBMCs from blood, obtained around 15 days before vaccination. In DNA form, the CDR3 reads TGCAGCGTTGAAGTCTACAGTATGAACACTGAAGCTTTCTTT. Amino acid sequence: CSVEVYSMNTEAFF.